Listed below are T cell receptor beta chains from one sample, sequenced in a study of blood T cell repertoires in COVID-19. Repertoires were generated with immunoSEQ multiplex PCR, while TCRdb's copy carries only in-frame clones and drops some. The sample records 150,000 to 200,000 clones, approximately 88% being singletons. Source material: PBMCs or T cells enriched from blood (not recorded which). The receptors derive from a woman younger than 35 who had recovered from COVID-19. CDR3s include the opening cysteine and the closing phenylalanine or tryptophan. Each record gives: V gene, clone size, D gene, J gene, CDR3 DNA, CDR3 protein. The D gene is left open where the match is weak. For some rows the clone size is stated as once, few or many, or as a class when expanded; others skip it.

>TRBV2|.|TRBD1|TRBJ2-5
TGTGCCAGCAGACAGGACAGGGGGGAATCGTGGACCCAGTACTTC
CASRQDRGESWTQYF
>TRBV7-9|.|.|TRBJ1-1
TGTGCCAGCAGCATAGGACAGCGGGACACTGAAGCTTTCTTT
CASSIGQRDTEAFF
>TRBV30|few|.|TRBJ1-3
TGTGCCTGGAGGGCCGGAGGTGCAGGAAACACCATATATTTT
CAWRAGGAGNTIYF
>TRBV4-2|.|TRBD1|TRBJ2-5
TGTGCCAGCAGCCAGACAGACCCAGGGGGCGCAGAGACCCAGTACTTC
CASSQTDPGGAETQYF
>TRBV24-1|.|.|TRBJ1-5
TGTGCCACCCCTGAGCTTTATAGCAATCAGCCCCAGCATTTT
CATPELYSNQPQHF
>TRBV2|.|.|TRBJ2-3
TGTGCCAGCAGACTGGTAGATACGCAGTATTTT
CASRLVDTQYF
>TRBV12-3/TRBV12-4|.|TRBD1|TRBJ2-2
TGTGCCAGCAGTGGAGACAGGGCCGGGGAGCTGTTTTTT
CASSGDRAGELFF
>TRBV7-9|.|.|TRBJ1-1
TGTGCCAGCACGCCCAGGACAGACTACACTGAAGCTTTCTTT
CASTPRTDYTEAFF
>TRBV19|.|TRBD1|TRBJ2-1
TGTGCCAGTGATGACAGGGGCAATGAGCAGTTCTTC
CASDDRGNEQFF
>TRBV11-2|.|.|TRBJ2-7
TGTGCCAGCAGCTTAGGATCGGAGTACGAGCAGTACTTC
CASSLGSEYEQYF
>TRBV19|.|.|TRBJ1-5
TGTGCCAGTCAACTACAGGGTCTTCAGCCCCAGCATTTT
CASQLQGLQPQHF
>TRBV5-1|.|.|TRBJ2-7
TGCGCCAGCAGCGTAGACAGTTACGAGCAGTACTTC
CASSVDSYEQYF
>TRBV10-3|once|TRBD1|TRBJ1-3
TGTGCCATCAGCCGGACAGGGTTGCTCTCTGGAAACACCATATATTTT
CAISRTGLLSGNTIYF
>TRBV19|many|.|TRBJ1-1
TGTGCCAGTAGTCCTACTACAGGGATCACTGAAGCTTTCTTT
CASSPTTGITEAFF
>TRBV30|.|TRBD1|TRBJ1-1
TGTGCCAGTGAACAGGGGGTCGGAACTGAAGCTTTCTTT
CASEQGVGTEAFF
>TRBV5-4|.|.|TRBJ2-7
TGTGCCAGCAGCTTGCTCGCGGGGGCGACCTCCTACGAGCAGTACTTC
CASSLLAGATSYEQYF
>TRBV9|.|TRBD1|TRBJ1-2
TGTGCCAGCGGGCGGGACAGGGAAGGGGATGGCTACACCTTC
CASGRDREGDGYTF
>TRBV25-1|few|.|TRBJ1-4
TGTGCCAGCACCTCGGGGCGGGGAAATGAAAAACTGTTTTTT
CASTSGRGNEKLFF
>TRBV11-2|.|.|TRBJ1-2
TGTGCCAGCAGCTTAAGTCTAGGGGTTGGTGGCTACACCTTC
CASSLSLGVGGYTF
>TRBV2|.|TRBD2|TRBJ2-7
TGTGCCAGCAGGCTAGCGGGAGCCTACGAGCAGTACTTC
CASRLAGAYEQYF
>TRBV2|.|.|TRBJ2-7
TGTGCCAGCACCCCACGAACGGGCTACGAGCAGTACTTC
CASTPRTGYEQYF
>TRBV6-5|.|.|TRBJ1-6
TGTGCCAGCACCGGACTCCGCTCCTATAATTCACCCCTCCACTTT
CASTGLRSYNSPLHF
>TRBV30|.|.|TRBJ1-1
TGTGCCTGGAACCAAGGGGACACTGAAGCTTTCTTT
CAWNQGDTEAFF
>TRBV10-3|.|.|TRBJ1-1
TGTGCCAGCCAGGGATTGAACACTGAAGCTTTCTTT
CASQGLNTEAFF
>TRBV5-6|.|.|TRBJ2-7
TGTGCCAGCAGCTTCGGTGGCTACGAGCAGTACTTC
CASSFGGYEQYF
>TRBV28|.|.|TRBJ1-2
TGTGCCAGCAGTTTAATCAGGGATGATTATGGCTACACCTTC
CASSLIRDDYGYTF
>TRBV4-3|.|TRBD2|TRBJ2-2
TGCGCCAGCAGTTTGCGGGGGGGCACCGGGGAGCTGTTTTTT
CASSLRGGTGELFF
>TRBV5-4|.|TRBD1|TRBJ2-5
TGTGCCAGCAGCTCCTCACAGGGGGCAGGGGAGACCCAGTACTTC
CASSSSQGAGETQYF
>TRBV18|few|.|TRBJ1-4
TGTGCCAGCTCAACAACAGGGCCTGCAACTAATGAAAAACTGTTTTTT
CASSTTGPATNEKLFF